This is a list of T cell receptor beta chains from one sample in a study of spatial heterogeneity in lung cancer. TCRdb ran MiXCR on the 5' RACE reads and lists one entry per CDR3 protein. The sample yields around 23,000 distinct CDR3 sequences, approximately 3.3% seen once. The starting material was PBMCs, obtained at surgery. These TCRs come from a female donor with early-stage non-small cell lung cancer. CDR3s include the opening cysteine and the closing phenylalanine or tryptophan. The D gene is left open where the match is weak. Size is omitted from some rows. Given values are once, few, many or a class for expanded clones.

D gene	J gene	CDR3 length	clone size	V gene	CDR3 DNA	CDR3 protein
TRBD1	TRBJ1-1	13	many	TRBV10-3	TGTGCCATTGGACAGGGGGCAAACACTGAAGCTTTCTTT	CAIGQGANTEAFF
-	TRBJ2-2	16	many	TRBV4-1	TGCGCCAGCAGCCAAGTGAGAGGAATGAACACCGGGGAGCTGTTTTTT	CASSQVRGMNTGELFF
-	TRBJ2-7	12	many	TRBV25-1	TGTGCCAGCAGTGAATATGGATACGAGCAGTACTTC	CASSEYGYEQYF
-	TRBJ2-2	14	few	TRBV7-7	TGTGCTAGCAGCTTAGACCTGAACACCGGGGAGCTGTTTTTT	CASSLDLNTGELFF
TRBD2	TRBJ2-5	16	many	TRBV20-1	TGCAGTGCTACAGGGGCTAGCGGGAGGGCCCAAGAGACCCAGTACTTC	CSATGASGRAQETQYF
-	TRBJ2-2	15	many	TRBV5-1	TGCGCCAGCAGCCCCGTCAGCGGACACACCGGGGAGCTGTTTTTT	CASSPVSGHTGELFF
-	TRBJ2-2	16	many	TRBV15	TGTGCCACCAGCAGAGATAGACTATCCAACACCGGGGAGCTGTTTTTT	CATSRDRLSNTGELFF
TRBD1	TRBJ1-5	15	many	TRBV3-1	TGTGCCAGCAGCCAAGATTTCTCAGGGGGACAGCCCCAGCATTTT	CASSQDFSGGQPQHF
-	TRBJ1-1	13	many	TRBV10-2	TGCGCCAGTCATATGACTATGAACACTGAAGCTTTCTTT	CASHMTMNTEAFF
TRBD2	TRBJ2-3	15	few	TRBV20-1	TGCAGTGCTGACCCTCCAGCGGGGGGTACAGATACGCAGTATTTT	CSADPPAGGTDTQYF
-	TRBJ2-2	16	few	TRBV11-2	TGTGCCAGCAGCTTATTCGGGAGAGGAAGCACCGGGGAGCTGTTTTTT	CASSLFGRGSTGELFF
-	TRBJ2-5	14	many	TRBV7-9	TGTGCCAGCAGCTTAACGGGACCCCTGGAGACCCAGTACTTC	CASSLTGPLETQYF
-	TRBJ2-3	14	many	TRBV20-1	TGCAGTGCTAGAGTTATCGGGGATACAGATACGCAGTATTTT	CSARVIGDTDTQYF
TRBD1	TRBJ1-1	14	many	TRBV7-3	TGTGCCAGCAGCAAAGACAGGGAATATCCCGAAGCTTTCTTT	CASSKDREYPEAFF
-	TRBJ2-6	18	many	TRBV27	TGTGCCAGCAGTTTCCTACTTTCAGGGCTGTCTGGGGCCAACGTCCTGACTTTC	CASSFLLSGLSGANVLTF
-	TRBJ1-1	14	many	TRBV18	TGTGCCAGCTCACTTCATACAGGGACCACTGAAGCTTTCTTT	CASSLHTGTTEAFF
TRBD1	TRBJ2-7	14	-	TRBV2	TGTGCCAGCAGGGGGACAGATCCTAACTACGAGCAGTACTTC	CASRGTDPNYEQYF
-	TRBJ1-2	14	-	TRBV12-3/TRBV12-4	TGTGCCAGCAGTTTGCAGGACGCTAACTATGGCTACACCTTC	CASSLQDANYGYTF
-	TRBJ1-4	13	many	TRBV2	TGTGCCAGCATGTCGGGTCTTGGTGAAAAACTGTTTTTT	CASMSGLGEKLFF
TRBD1	TRBJ1-1	16	many	TRBV18	TGTGCCAGCTCACCACAAACAGCAGGGGGGGGTACTGAAGCTTTCTTT	CASSPQTAGGGTEAFF
TRBD2	TRBJ2-5	17	many	TRBV4-1	TGCGCCAGCAGCCAGGAACCCCGACTAGCGGTCCAAGAGACCCAGTACTTC	CASSQEPRLAVQETQYF
-	TRBJ1-1	13	many	TRBV12-3/TRBV12-4	TGTGCCAGCAGTTTAGCCAGGGTGACTGAAGCTTTCTTT	CASSLARVTEAFF
-	TRBJ2-7	13	many	TRBV5-4	TGTGCCAGCAGCACGGACCAGTCCTACGAGCAGTACTTC	CASSTDQSYEQYF
-	TRBJ2-1	17	many	TRBV5-8	TGTGCCAGCAGCCCCAGCCTACCCGAAAAATCCTACAATGAGCAGTTCTTC	CASSPSLPEKSYNEQFF
-	TRBJ2-7	13	-	TRBV30	TGTGCCTGGAGAACAGGGAACTTTTACGAGCAGTACTTC	CAWRTGNFYEQYF
-	TRBJ2-1	16	many	TRBV3-1	TGTGCCAGCAGCCAAGAAGGGCTCTACCTTTACAATGAGCAGTTCTTC	CASSQEGLYLYNEQFF
TRBD1	TRBJ1-1	16	many	TRBV28	TGTGCCAGCAGGAAGACAGGGGAGGGGGCTAACACTGAAGCTTTCTTT	CASRKTGEGANTEAFF
TRBD1	TRBJ1-1	15	medium-sized	TRBV7-2	TGTGCCAGCAGCCGCAGACAGGGGGTGAACACTGAAGCTTTCTTT	CASSRRQGVNTEAFF
TRBD1	TRBJ2-3	13	medium-sized	TRBV20-1	TGCAGTGCTTGGACAGGGAGCACAGATACGCAGTATTTT	CSAWTGSTDTQYF
TRBD1	TRBJ2-7	14	many	TRBV7-9	TGTGCCAGCAGCCGGACAGGGGGCGTGTACGAGCAGTACTTC	CASSRTGGVYEQYF
TRBD2	TRBJ2-3	14	-	TRBV7-3	TGTGCCAGCAGCACTAGCGGGAGTGCAGATACGCAGTATTTT	CASSTSGSADTQYF
-	TRBJ2-7	18	many	TRBV5-1	TGCGCCAGCAGCTTGGGTCCCACAGAGCGGTGGGTAACCTACGAGCAGTACTTC	CASSLGPTERWVTYEQYF
-	TRBJ2-1	15	many	TRBV7-7	TGTGCTAGCAGCTTAGGGGGGGGACAGATGAGCGAGCAGTTCTTC	CASSLGGGQMSEQFF
TRBD2	TRBJ2-7	16	many	TRBV2	TGTGCCAGCAGTGAAGTGGGACTAGCGGGAGACTACGAGCAGTACTTC	CASSEVGLAGDYEQYF
-	TRBJ1-1	14	many	TRBV12-3/TRBV12-4	TGTGCCAGCAGTTTCAGACAGCCGAGGACTGAAGCTTTCTTT	CASSFRQPRTEAFF
TRBD2	TRBJ2-7	14	many	TRBV20-1	TGCAGTGCTAGAGGGGGACTAGCGGGAGGGCCGGAGTACTTC	CSARGGLAGGPEYF
-	TRBJ1-1	15	many	TRBV12-3/TRBV12-4	TGTGCCAGCAGTCGCAGTCCAGGGTTTGGCACTGAAGCTTTCTTT	CASSRSPGFGTEAFF
-	TRBJ2-2	14	many	TRBV12-3/TRBV12-4	TGTGCCAGCAGTACAGGAACTCCCACCGGGGAGCTGTTTTTT	CASSTGTPTGELFF
-	TRBJ2-7	12	many	TRBV7-9	TGTGCCAGCAGGAACGAGGGGTACGAGCAGTACTTC	CASRNEGYEQYF
-	TRBJ1-2	14	many	TRBV15	TGTGCCACCAGCAGAGAGGGCATGCGGGTCGGCTACACCTTC	CATSREGMRVGYTF
-	TRBJ1-2	13	many	TRBV24-1	TGTGCCACCAGTGATGAACCGGGCTCCGGCTACACCTTC	CATSDEPGSGYTF
-	TRBJ2-3	15	many	TRBV6-2/TRBV6-3	TGTGCCAGCAGTCCCTTGTTTGGGGGTACAGATACGCAGTATTTT	CASSPLFGGTDTQYF
-	TRBJ1-2	14	many	TRBV7-2	TGTGCCAGCAGCTTGCGGGGCGCGGGGGATGGCTACACCTTC	CASSLRGAGDGYTF
-	TRBJ1-4	16	many	TRBV28	TGTGCCAGCAGTTTCGACAGGATTGCAACTAATGAAAAACTGTTTTTT	CASSFDRIATNEKLFF
-	TRBJ1-6	15	many	TRBV14	TGTGCCAGCAGCCATTTGGGAATTTATAATTCACCCCTCCACTTT	CASSHLGIYNSPLHF
-	TRBJ2-1	15	many	TRBV21-1	TGTGCCAGCAGCAAGGCGGGAGAGTCCTACAATGAGCAGTTCTTC	CASSKAGESYNEQFF
-	TRBJ1-1	15	few	TRBV7-8	TGTGCCAGCAGCGAAATTCGCGGACAGATAATTGAAGCTTTCTTT	CASSEIRGQIIEAFF
-	TRBJ1-2	12	few	TRBV6-1	TGTGCCAGCAGTGAACTGTCGAATGGCTACACCTTC	CASSELSNGYTF
-	TRBJ1-1	16	many	TRBV6-4	TGTGCCAGCAGTGACTCGGCCCCCCCGAGGAACACTGAAGCTTTCTTT	CASSDSAPPRNTEAFF
-	TRBJ2-5	16	many	TRBV12-3/TRBV12-4	TGTGCCAGCAGCACCGATCCCGGGCCCCCGGGAGAGACCCAGTACTTC	CASSTDPGPPGETQYF
TRBD2	TRBJ2-3	17	-	TRBV10-1	TGCGCCAGCAGCCGATGGACTAGCGGGAGTAGCACAGATACGCAGTATTTT	CASSRWTSGSSTDTQYF